The rows below give T cell receptor beta chains drawn from one sample of a study of memory CD4+ T cells and cytomegalovirus serostatus. Sequencing used immunoSEQ multiplex PCR; TCRdb keeps in-frame clones, though not all of them. The sample contains tens of thousands of clones, about 70% of which appear only once. What was sequenced was memory CD4+ T cells from blood. These receptors all stem from an adult in good health and CMV-seropositive. Each CDR3 is given with its conserved first and last residue. A D gene is named only where the DNA matches it firmly. Part of the rows lack a size; the others show once, few, many or a class for expanded clones.

CDR3nt | CDR3aa | d_gene | abundance | j_gene | v_gene
TGCGCCAGCAGCCAAGTCGACCTAGTAAGCTACAATGAGCAGTTCTTC | CASSQVDLVSYNEQFF | . | . | TRBJ2-1 | TRBV4-1
TGCGCCAGCAGCAAACAAGTTGAAGAGACCCAGTACTTC | CASSKQVEETQYF | . | . | TRBJ2-5 | TRBV4-3
TGTGCCAGCAGCTTGGACAGGGTTCGGGCCTACGAGCAGTACTTC | CASSLDRVRAYEQYF | TRBD1 | . | TRBJ2-7 | TRBV11-1
TGTGCCAGCACCACCCAAGCGGAGACTGAAGCTTTCTTT | CASTTQAETEAFF | . | . | TRBJ1-1 | TRBV25-1
TGTGCCAGCTCACCAGTGGCTAGCGGGGGTGCGTACCAAGAGACCCAGTACTTC | CASSPVASGGAYQETQYF | TRBD2 | . | TRBJ2-5 | TRBV18
TGTGCCAGCAAGCTCACAGGGGGCCAAGAGACCCAGTACTTC | CASKLTGGQETQYF | TRBD1 | . | TRBJ2-5 | TRBV6-1
TGTGCCAGCAGCTTCTTCCCCCGGGGGCCATCGGGAGAGACCCAGTACTTC | CASSFFPRGPSGETQYF | . | few | TRBJ2-5 | TRBV7-2
TGTGCCAGCAGCTTGAATAATTCACCCCTCCACTTT | CASSLNNSPLHF | . | . | TRBJ1-6 | TRBV5-4
TGTGCCAGCAGCTTAAACTACCAAGAGACCCAGTACTTC | CASSLNYQETQYF | . | . | TRBJ2-5 | TRBV11-2
TGCGCCAGCAGCTTGGGACAGGGTTCAGATACGCAGTATTTT | CASSLGQGSDTQYF | TRBD1 | . | TRBJ2-3 | TRBV5-1
TGTGCCAGCAGTTTATACCCCCCGGCCAGGACCAGGAATAATTCACCCCTCCACTTT | CASSLYPPARTRNNSPLHF | . | . | TRBJ1-6 | TRBV27
TGTGCCAGCAGCTTGCGCAGGGGGAACACTGAAGCTTTCTTT | CASSLRRGNTEAFF | . | once | TRBJ1-1 | TRBV7-6
TGTGCCAGCAGAAGGACGGGGTATAGCACAGATACGCAGTATTTT | CASRRTGYSTDTQYF | . | . | TRBJ2-3 | TRBV6-4
TGTGCCAGCAGCCCGGCAGGGGTAGGGCAGCTCTTCTATGGCTACACCTTC | CASSPAGVGQLFYGYTF | . | . | TRBJ1-2 | TRBV5-6
TGTGCCAGCAGCTTGGCAAGAATTCGTGGGGATGGCTACACCTTC | CASSLARIRGDGYTF | . | . | TRBJ1-2 | TRBV5-8